The 23 T cell receptor beta chains below were found in one sample sequenced in a study of immune characterization of retroperitoneal liposarcoma. Each CDR3 protein gets one entry after TCRdb re-called the PCR reads with MiXCR. The data contain over 15,000 distinct CDR3 sequences, approximately 40% of them singletons. Sequencing input: blood. Receptors originate from a male donor with retroperitoneal liposarcoma.

The rearrangement links TRBV12-3 or TRBV12-4 to TRBJ1-4; D may be TRBD1 (5 bases). The CDR3 is made up of 16 amino acids. Between the trimmed V and J ends, which lost 3 bases and 4 bases, there was a span of 15 bases. CDR3 amino acids: CASSFRSAGINEKLFF. CDR3 DNA: TGTGCCAGCAGTTTTAGGTCAGCAGGGATTAATGAAAAACTGTTTTTT.

The chain links TRBV28 to TRBJ2-1; TRBD1 matches 11 bases. After removal of 5 bases from V and 12 bases from J, the junction contained 9 bases not matched to a gene. CDR1 and CDR2 (germline): MDHEN, SYDVKM. The CDR3 contains 14 residues. The CDR3 protein is CASSPRTGGAGQFF. CDR3 DNA: TGTGCCAGCAGTCCTAGGACAGGGGGCGCCGGGCAGTTCTTC.

This clonotype came up many times. The chain is built from TRBV6-6 and TRBJ2-4; 7 bases are a match to TRBD2. Trimming cost V 2 bases and J 0 bases; bases outside gene matches: 13. The germline CDR1 and CDR2 sequences are MNHNY and SVGAGI (reference sequence). The CDR3 contains 19 residues. Here the CDR3 reads CASSYTLPGLTIAKNIQYF. CDR3 DNA: TGTGCCAGCAGTTACACCCTTCCGGGACTAACCATAGCCAAAAACATTCAGTACTTC.

Within the sample, this clonotype is medium-sized (0.01 to 0.1%). This CDR3 reads CASSDQETQYF. CDR3 DNA: TGTGCCAGCAGTGACCAAGAGACCCAGTACTTC. This chain connects TRBV12-3 or TRBV12-4 to TRBJ2-5, with D uncertain. CDR3 length: 11 amino acids. V lost 5 bases and J lost 0, with 1 base in between.

The chain combines TRBV4-1 with TRBJ2-3; the match to TRBD2 covers 7 bases. CDR1 and CDR2 from the germline V gene are MGHRA and YSYEKL. The V segment lost 4 bases and the J segment 2 bases; nucleotides outside the gene matches: 9. The CDR3 covers 16 residues. CDR3 sequence reads: CASSPALAENTDTQYF. The CDR3 region has the DNA TGCGCCAGCAGCCCCGCTCTAGCGGAAAACACAGATACGCAGTATTTT.

V usage is TRBV7-2 and J usage is TRBJ2-3, with 7 bases matching TRBD2. Gene TRBJ2-4 matches the end of the DNA better, so the J call may be wrong. This CDR3 contains 14 residues. The germline V gene has CDR1 SGHTA and CDR2 FQGNSA. Written as DNA, the CDR3 is TGTGCCAGCAGCCTAGATCCTAGCGGCTCCGATCAGTACTTC. Its protein product is CASSLDPSGSDQYF.

This clonotype was seen only a few times. The chain employs TRBV6-2 or TRBV6-3 and TRBJ2-1; D may correspond to TRBD1 or TRBD2 (7 bases each). V lost 4 bases and J 8 bases, leaving 18 bases between the germline ends. Germline V gene lookup returns CDR1 MNHEY and CDR2 SVGEGT. CDR3 length: 15 residues. The CDR3 region has the DNA TGTGCCAGCAGTTCGACAGGGAGGGGGTTGGATGAGCAGTTCTTC. This sequence encodes CASSSTGRGLDEQFF.

This clonotype ranks as medium-sized (0.01 to 0.1%). The genes are TRBV6-5 and TRBJ2-5, with TRBD2 matching over 11 bases. Looked up from germline, CDR1 is MNHEY and CDR2 is SVGAGI. The V and J ends lost 2 bases and 2 bases, in that order; junction bases with no gene match: 7. This CDR3 region has 17 residues. Here the CDR3 DNA reads TGTGCCAGCAGTTACGGGTTGACTAGCGGGAAACAAGAGACCCAGTACTTC. Protein product: CASSYGLTSGKQETQYF.

This clonotype was seen at least ten times. The rearrangement uses TRBV11-3 and TRBJ2-1; 7 nucleotides line up with TRBD2. Looked up from germline, CDR1 is SGHNT and CDR2 is YENEEA. The length of the CDR3 is 16 residues. Trimming at V came to 1 base and at J to 4 bases, leaving 7 bases not matched to a gene. This chain's CDR3 is CASSLGGLPSYNEQFF. The CDR3, as DNA: TGTGCCAGCAGCTTAGGGGGACTACCTTCATACAATGAGCAGTTCTTC.

The table lists this clonotype with a few counts. The rearrangement joins TRBV27 to TRBJ1-2; no reliable D call. The ends were cut back, 6 bases at V and 2 bases at J, with 16 bases in the middle. Germline V gene sequence: CDR1 MNHEY, CDR2 SMNVEV (reference sequence). The CDR3 has 15 residues. This CDR3 reads CASSLGNRRNYGYTF. The DNA for the CDR3 is TGTGCCAGCAGCCTAGGGAACAGACGAAACTATGGCTACACCTTC.

The chain combines TRBV6-4 with TRBJ2-3, with 8 bases matching TRBD2. Germline loops: CDR1 MRHNA, CDR2 SNTAGT. The CDR3 extends over 15 amino acids. After removal of 6 bases from V and 2 bases from J, the junction contained 7 bases not matched to a gene. The chain's CDR3 is CASRRAGVYTDTQYF. CDR3 nucleotide sequence: TGTGCCAGCAGGAGAGCGGGAGTTTACACAGATACGCAGTATTTT.

The gene calls are TRBV7-2 and TRBJ2-3; 9 nucleotides agree with TRBD1. This CDR3 has 14 residues. After removal of 4 bases from V and 15 bases from J, the junction contained 14 bases not matched to a gene. Germline loops: CDR1 SGHTA, CDR2 FQGNSA. The CDR3 DNA reads TGTGCCAGCAGCTCCTTCTTCCGGGACAGGGCCCAATATTTT. Encoded protein: CASSSFFRDRAQYF. Drawing the rest from reference TRBV7-2 and TRBJ2-3, the complete variable domain is GAGVSQSPSNKVTEKGKDVELRCDPISGHTALYWYRQSLGQGLEFLIYFQGNSAPDKSGLPSDRFSAERTGGSVSTLTIQRTQQEDSAVYLCASSSFFRDRAQYFGPGTRLTVL.

This clonotype was counted many times. The gene calls are TRBV7-8 and TRBJ1-1; D is unclear. The germline V and J ends were trimmed by 5 bases and 7 bases, with 14 bases remaining between them. The CDR3 consists of 13 residues. Germline CDR1 SGHVS, CDR2 FQNEAQ. The CDR3 DNA is TGTGCCAGCAGCATAACCCGTGGAGGTGAAGCTTTCTTT. Residues: CASSITRGGEAFF.

This clonotype was seen only a few times. This CDR3 is CASSYGTSGRMGTQYF. In DNA, the CDR3 is TGTGCCAGCAGTTACGGGACTAGCGGGAGAATGGGGACCCAGTACTTC. The gene calls are TRBV6-6 and TRBJ2-5; 14 bases are a match to TRBD2. The CDR3 covers 16 residues. Trimming took 2 bases from V and 7 from J; bases not matched to a gene: 6. Per germline, CDR1 MNHNY and CDR2 SVGAGI (reference sequence).

This clonotype has just one count. Relative to the germline gene, one junction end is altered; a read error may explain this. The chain carries TRBV19 and TRBJ2-2; 7 nucleotides line up with TRBD2. This CDR3 has 16 amino acids. CDR1 and CDR2 from the germline V gene are LNHDA and SQIVND (reference sequence). CDR3 amino acids: CASSIQGGSNIGELFF. CDR3 nucleotides: TGTGCCAGTAGTATACAGGGAGGGTCGAACATCGGGGAGCTGTTTTTT.

CDR3 amino acids: CASSEGGTQYF. In DNA form, the CDR3 reads TGTGCCAGCAGCGAAGGGGGGACGCAGTATTTT. This chain links TRBV6-4 with TRBJ2-3, with D perhaps given as TRBD1 or TRBD2 (6 bases each). Germline CDR1 and CDR2: MRHNA and SNTAGT. The CDR3 runs to 11 residues. V gave up 6 bases and J gave up 9 bases, with 10 bases separating them.

This clonotype turned up a few times. V gene TRBV5-6 combines with J gene TRBJ2-1; D gene ambiguous. The CDR3 length is 14 residues. Trimming cost V 0 bases and J 0 bases, with 4 bases left between them. CDR1 is SGHDT and CDR2 is YYEEEE in the germline V gene. In nucleotides, the CDR3 is TGTGCCAGCAGCTTGGAGACCTCCTACAATGAGCAGTTCTTC. Protein product: CASSLETSYNEQFF. Full variable domain (outside the CDR3, taken from reference TRBV5-6 and TRBJ2-1): DAGVTQSPTHLIKTRGQQVTLRCSPKSGHDTVSWYQQALGQGPQFIFQYYEEEERQRGNFPDRFSGHQFPNYSSELNVNALLLGDSALYLCASSLETSYNEQFFGPGTRLTVL.

Within the sample, this clonotype is medium-sized. The J gene is TRBJ2-5, the V gene TRBV7-2; D call uncertain. Between the trimmed V and J ends, which lost 0 bases and 11 bases, there was a span of 10 bases. This CDR3 has 12 amino acids. Germline CDR1 reads SGHTA; CDR2 reads FQGNSA. The CDR3 region is CASSLAGDEQYF. In nucleotides, the CDR3 is TGTGCCAGCAGCTTAGCTGGGGATGAGCAGTACTTC.

The chain recombines TRBV7-2 with TRBJ2-1; no clear D. Between the trimmed V and J ends, which lost 3 bases and 12 bases, there was a span of 21 bases. CDR3 size: 15 residues. From germline, CDR1 is SGHTA and CDR2 FQGNSA. The CDR3 DNA follows: TGTGCCAGCAGCTTCAGCCTGATCCGCACAGATACGCAGTTCTTC. Amino acid sequence: CASSFSLIRTDTQFF.

CDR3 nucleotide sequence: TGTGCCAGCAGCGCCACCCCTAGTAGCGGGAAGACGAATGAGCAGTACTTC. Encoded protein: CASSATPSSGKTNEQYF. The chain uses TRBV11-3 and TRBJ2-5, with 8 nucleotides matching TRBD2. In germline, CDR1 is SGHNT, CDR2 YENEEA. The J segment lost 11 bases and the V segment lost 5 bases, leaving 22 bases of the junction unmatched. This CDR3 comprises 17 residues.

This clonotype has more than one count but fewer than ten. The genes are TRBV28 and TRBJ2-5; TRBD1 aligns across 9 bases. The DNA end is more similar to TRBJ2-1, so the J call may be wrong. The CDR3 runs to 15 residues. Germline CDR1 is MDHEN and CDR2 is SYDVKM. CDR3 sequence reads: CASSFLGQGHNEQFF. The CDR3 DNA is TGTGCCAGCAGTTTTCTGGGACAGGGCCACAATGAGCAGTTCTTC.

As regards this clonotype: The conserved phenylalanine or tryptophan normally closing the CDR3 is absent here, so this likely arose from a read error. J is TRBJ2-1 and V is TRBV6-1, with D possibly being TRBD1 (6 bases). Gene TRBJ2-7 matches the end of the DNA better, so the J call may be wrong. The germline CDR1 and CDR2 sequences are MNHNS and SASEGT. The CDR3 spans 14 residues. CDR3 residues: CASSETGHSSEQYS. CDR3 sequence (DNA): TGTGCCAGCAGTGAGACAGGCCACTCCTCCGAGCAGTACTCC.

A note on this clonotype: At one end, the junction sequence differs from germline, possibly due to a read error. The V gene is TRBV20-1, the J gene TRBJ2-5; 7 positions match TRBD2. Per the germline V gene, CDR1 is DFQATT and CDR2 is SNEGSKA (reference sequence). The length of the CDR3 is 12 residues. CDR3 sequence: CSAKGLGRVRFF. CDR3 coding DNA: TGCAGTGCTAAAGGACTAGGTCGGGTAAGATTCTTC.